Below are 10 T cell receptor beta chains sequenced from a single sample in a study of shared clonotypes between healthy human individuals. TCRdb's copy holds only in-frame clones and misses some; the assay was immunoSEQ multiplex PCR. Here the sample spans approximately 2,200,000 clones, approximately 94% being singletons. Selected positively for CCR7 and CD45RO-negative, naive CD8 cells excluded terminally differentiated effector memory CD45RA+ cells. The sample consisted of naive CD8+ T cells from PBMCs. Every receptor here comes from a man between 18 and 35 years old in good health. Some clones in this sample may be carry-over from other donors' samples.

The DNA of the CDR3 is TGTGCCACAAAACCCCAACCCGGGACAGGGGTTTTTGACGAGCAGTACTTC. This codes for CATKPQPGTGVFDEQYF. The rearrangement joins TRBV11-2 to TRBJ2-7; TRBD1 matches at 10 bases. V trimming: 10 bases; J trimming: 5 bases; junction bases outside the gene matches: 20. CDR1 and CDR2 from the germline V gene are SGHAT and FQNNGV. This CDR3 is 17 amino acids long.

This sequence joins TRBV21-1 and TRBJ2-3; TRBD2 is the table's D call and was not checked against the DNA. TRBV21-1 is classified as a pseudogene. This CDR3 is 18 amino acids long. CDR3 DNA sequence: TGTGCCAGCAGCCGACCCGAAGGACGGGACTTAACCACAGATACGCAGTATTTT. Its translation: CASSRPEGRDLTTDTQYF.

This clone appeared a single time. The J gene is TRBJ2-3, the V gene TRBV28, with TRBD2 matching 8 bases. The V gene's germline CDR1 is MDHEN and CDR2 SYDVKM. V shed 4 bases, J shed 4 bases, and the junction held 13 bases outside the gene matches. The CDR3 runs to 17 residues. The CDR3 DNA sequence: TGTGCCAGCAGTTCCAGTGCCCAGCCGGGGGGGGCAGATACGCAGTATTTT. The encoded protein is CASSSSAQPGGADTQYF.

The chain carries TRBV29-1 and TRBJ2-7; D unclear. The CDR3 is 13 amino acids. Looked up from germline, CDR1 is SQVTM and CDR2 is ANQGSEA. The V gene lost 6 bases and the J gene lost 0 bases, with 12 bases spanning the gap. The CDR3 nucleotides read TGCAGCGTCGCCCTTAGGCTCTCCTACGAGCAGTACTTC. This codes for CSVALRLSYEQYF.

The chain recombines TRBV7-9 with TRBJ1-1; D unclear. CDR1 and CDR2 from the germline V gene are SEHNR and FQNEAQ (reference sequence). The CDR3 totals 13 residues. V was clipped by 5 bases and J by 6 bases, with 13 bases between them. The DNA for the CDR3 is TGTGCCAGCAGCCCCCCCCCGGGAGCTGAAGCTTTCTTT. Translating it yields CASSPPPGAEAFF.

The chain couples TRBV7-9 to TRBJ2-3; D is perhaps TRBD2 (7 bases). CDR1 and CDR2 (germline): SEHNR, FQNEAQ (reference sequence). V lost 10 bases to trimming and J lost 1 base, with 12 bases between them. The CDR3 sequence is 13 residues long. The CDR3 bases are TGTGCCACGGGCGGGGGCGGCACAGATACGCAGTATTTT. It encodes CATGGGGTDTQYF.

This sequence joins TRBV7-9 and TRBJ2-1, with 10 bases matching TRBD2. Germline V gives CDR1 SEHNR, CDR2 FQNEAQ (reference sequence). The junction had 7 bases not matched to a gene; V was cut back by 3 bases and J by 8 bases. There are 15 residues in the CDR3. The CDR3 loop reads CASSFASGSGDEQFF. CDR3 DNA sequence: TGTGCCAGCAGCTTTGCTAGCGGGAGTGGCGATGAGCAGTTCTTC.

Of note for this clone: This sample includes further DNA sequences coding for the same CDR3. V gene TRBV7-9 combines with J gene TRBJ1-1; no clear D gene. V lost 6 bases to trimming and J lost 4 bases, with 3 bases between them. Germline CDR1 is SEHNR and CDR2 is FQNEAQ (reference sequence). This CDR3 is built from 10 residues. This CDR3 reads CASSRTEAFF. CDR3 coding DNA: TGTGCCAGCAGTCGCACTGAAGCTTTCTTT.

V and J are TRBV29-1 and TRBJ2-7; a possible D gene is TRBD2 (6 bases). V lost 6 bases and J lost 2, with 14 bases in between. CDR1 is SQVTM, CDR2 ANQGSEA, per germline. The CDR3 is made up of 13 amino acids. CDR3 DNA: TGCAGCGTACGACTAGGTCCGACCTACGAGCAGTACTTC. This gives the protein CSVRLGPTYEQYF.

J is TRBJ2-7 and V is TRBV10-2; maybe TRBD2 (6 bases). With 4 bases removed from V and 7 bases from J, the gap between germline ends came to 14 bases. This CDR3 comprises 13 residues. Germline V gene sequence: CDR1 WSHSY, CDR2 SAAADI. The CDR3 DNA follows: TGCGCCAGCAGTGTGGGGGGAGTATGGGAGCAGTACTTC. This codes for CASSVGGVWEQYF.